Listed below are T cell receptor beta chains from one sample, sequenced in a study of blood T cell repertoires in COVID-19. Data came from immunoSEQ multiplex PCR; TCRdb stores just in-frame clones and leaves some out. Of over 120,000 clones listed, over 75% were seen once; the top ten hold 44%. Sequenced sample: peripheral blood. These receptors came from a human donor in a cohort sampled during active COVID-19. CDR3s include the opening cysteine and the closing phenylalanine or tryptophan. The D gene is left open where the match is weak.

>-|TRBJ1-1|TRBV4-2
CASSQDTGRTEAFF
>TRBD1|TRBJ1-1|TRBV19
CASSTRRMTGFNTEAFF
>-|TRBJ1-5|TRBV18
CASSPRGQLNQPQHF
>-|TRBJ1-6|TRBV3-1/TRBV3-2
CASSPPGNSPLHF
>TRBD2|TRBJ2-1|TRBV10-3
CAISETTTAGGPKNEQFF
>-|TRBJ1-6|TRBV4-1
CASSQDLSSYDRSPLHF
>-|TRBJ2-7|TRBV5-1
CASSSDVLSYEQYF
>TRBD2|TRBJ2-3|TRBV19
CASSPAGSGRIDTQYF
>-|TRBJ2-6|TRBV6-1
CASSDETGSPGANVLTF
>TRBD1|TRBJ1-3|TRBV6-5
CASSYGTGRPGNTIYF
>-|TRBJ2-1|TRBV29-1
CSVPLALYNEQFF
>-|TRBJ1-3|TRBV4-3
CASSQDGGLGNTIYF
>-|TRBJ1-2|TRBV4-2
CASSLVSGRGVGGGYTF
>TRBD1|TRBJ2-2|TRBV19
CASRQRQGLGTGELFF
>-|TRBJ2-7|TRBV5-8
CASSPSGNSYEQYF
>TRBD2|TRBJ2-5|TRBV19
CASSIRSGSFVTQYF
>-|TRBJ2-7|TRBV9
CASSVGLATYEQYF
>-|TRBJ1-2|TRBV12-3/TRBV12-4
CASSFAGVRGYTF
>-|TRBJ1-4|TRBV28
CASSLGNRQGGNEKLFF
>TRBD1|TRBJ2-5|TRBV5-6
CASSSLGTGEETQYF
>TRBD1|TRBJ1-1|TRBV6-2/TRBV6-3
CASSYSGTGGSEDEAFF
>-|TRBJ2-3|TRBV4-2
CASSQDRAETQYF
>-|TRBJ2-1|TRBV21-1
CASSPALGNEQFF
>TRBD1|TRBJ2-1|TRBV11-1
CASNTPGQTPEQFF
>-|TRBJ2-3|TRBV5-6
CASSLPGDPPVQYF
>TRBD1|TRBJ1-1|TRBV29-1
CSVEGWQGVRNTEAFF
>TRBD1|TRBJ2-5|TRBV10-3
CATKGQGSAETQYF
>-|TRBJ1-1|TRBV20-1
CSAGRGTEAFF
>TRBD1|TRBJ1-2|TRBV2
CASSEQGARGYTF
>-|TRBJ2-1|TRBV7-2
CASSPLQVYNEQFF
>TRBD1|TRBJ2-7|TRBV3-1/TRBV3-2
CASSQEMFAGGNEQYF
>TRBD2|TRBJ2-1|TRBV7-8
CASSPLSGGYNEQFF
>-|TRBJ1-2|TRBV7-9
CASSSVGAANYGYTF
>-|TRBJ1-2|TRBV7-2
CASSLSAGHTF
>-|TRBJ2-1|TRBV11-3
CASSQNSLNEQFF
>TRBD2|TRBJ2-5|TRBV20-1
CSASGSGWQETQYF
>-|TRBJ1-4|TRBV4-1
CASSPRDTPREKLFF
>-|TRBJ1-1|TRBV7-2
CASSLYIMNTEAFF
>-|TRBJ1-2|TRBV14
CASSQRGSDYGYTF
>-|TRBJ2-3|TRBV7-2
CASSYQAASTDTQYF
>-|TRBJ1-5|TRBV21-1
CASILREGGNQPQHF
>TRBD2|TRBJ2-7|TRBV9
CASPRVPVRAGPSYEQYF
>-|TRBJ2-1|TRBV7-2
CASSSIAGRTYNEQFF
>TRBD2|TRBJ2-5|TRBV6-2/TRBV6-3
CASSRPTSGGDQETQYF
>TRBD1|TRBJ2-1|TRBV9
CASSGLPGGDEQFF
>TRBD1|TRBJ1-1|TRBV5-4
CASSSLFRDRGTEAFF
>-|TRBJ1-5|TRBV6-2/TRBV6-3
CASSYGGGSPQHF
>-|TRBJ1-4|TRBV2
CASSAGFNEKLFF
>TRBD1|TRBJ1-2|TRBV2
CASSEAGTALYGYTF
>-|TRBJ2-2|TRBV19
CASKKQVATGELFF
>-|TRBJ2-3|TRBV3-1/TRBV3-2
CASSQKSVDTQYF
>-|TRBJ2-2|TRBV18
CASSPARMNTGELFF
>TRBD1|TRBJ2-2|TRBV7-2
CASSLGAGGEAGELFF
>TRBD2|TRBJ2-1|TRBV27
CASSTSGTSGRNEQFF
>TRBD1|TRBJ1-5|TRBV6-1
CASSEHRDRGSGQPQHF
>TRBD2|TRBJ2-5|TRBV5-1
CASSSGTSEETQYF
>-|TRBJ1-3|TRBV6-5
CASSYGRGGTIYF
>-|TRBJ1-5|TRBV6-5
CASSPGTLDNQPQHF
>TRBD2|TRBJ2-1|TRBV5-1
CASSPFASGYNEQFF